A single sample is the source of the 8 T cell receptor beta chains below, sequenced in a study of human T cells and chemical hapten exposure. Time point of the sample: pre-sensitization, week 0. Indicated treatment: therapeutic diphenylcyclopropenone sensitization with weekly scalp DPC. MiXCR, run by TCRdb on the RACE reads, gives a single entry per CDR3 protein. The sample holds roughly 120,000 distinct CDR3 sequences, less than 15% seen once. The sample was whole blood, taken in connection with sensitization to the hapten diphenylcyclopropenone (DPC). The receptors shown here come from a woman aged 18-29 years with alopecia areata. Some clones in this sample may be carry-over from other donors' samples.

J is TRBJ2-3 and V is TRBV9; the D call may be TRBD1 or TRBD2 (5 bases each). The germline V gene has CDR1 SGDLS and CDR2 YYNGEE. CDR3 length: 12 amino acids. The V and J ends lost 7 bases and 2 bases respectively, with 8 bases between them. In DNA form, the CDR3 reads TGTGCCAGCGAAGGGACCACAGATACGCAGTATTTT. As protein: CASEGTTDTQYF.

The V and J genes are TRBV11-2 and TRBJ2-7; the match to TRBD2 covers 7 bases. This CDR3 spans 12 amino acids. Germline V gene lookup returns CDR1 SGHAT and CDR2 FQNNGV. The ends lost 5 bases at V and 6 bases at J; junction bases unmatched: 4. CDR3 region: CASSGLVGEQYF. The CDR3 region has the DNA TGTGCCAGCAGCGGACTAGTCGGCGAGCAGTACTTC.

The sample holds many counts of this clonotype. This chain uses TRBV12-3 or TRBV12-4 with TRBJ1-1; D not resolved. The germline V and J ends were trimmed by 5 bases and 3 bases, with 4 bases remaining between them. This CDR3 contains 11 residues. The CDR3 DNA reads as TGTGCCAGCAGTCTTTACACTGAAGCTTTCTTT. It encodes CASSLYTEAFF.

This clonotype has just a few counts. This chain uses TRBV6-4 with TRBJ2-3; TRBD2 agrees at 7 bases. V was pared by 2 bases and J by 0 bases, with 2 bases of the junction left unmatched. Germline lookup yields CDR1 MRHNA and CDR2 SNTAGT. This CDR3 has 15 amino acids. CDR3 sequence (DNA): TGTGCCAGCAGTGACCGGGGGGTTAGCACAGATACGCAGTATTTT. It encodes CASSDRGVSTDTQYF.

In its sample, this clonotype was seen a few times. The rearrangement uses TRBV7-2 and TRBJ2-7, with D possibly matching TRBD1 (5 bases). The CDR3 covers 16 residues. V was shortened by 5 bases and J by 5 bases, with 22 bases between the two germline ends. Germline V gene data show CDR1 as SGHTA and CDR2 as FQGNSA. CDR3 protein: CASSLQPTGIVHEQYF. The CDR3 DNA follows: TGTGCCAGCAGCCTTCAGCCTACAGGTATCGTCCACGAGCAGTACTTC.

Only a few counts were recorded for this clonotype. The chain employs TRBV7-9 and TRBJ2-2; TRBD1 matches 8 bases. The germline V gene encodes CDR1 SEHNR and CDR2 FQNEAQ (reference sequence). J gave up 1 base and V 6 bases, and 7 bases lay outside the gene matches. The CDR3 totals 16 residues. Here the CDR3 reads CASSLPGQVNTGELFF. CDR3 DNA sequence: TGTGCCAGCAGTCTACCGGGACAGGTGAACACCGGGGAGCTGTTTTTT.

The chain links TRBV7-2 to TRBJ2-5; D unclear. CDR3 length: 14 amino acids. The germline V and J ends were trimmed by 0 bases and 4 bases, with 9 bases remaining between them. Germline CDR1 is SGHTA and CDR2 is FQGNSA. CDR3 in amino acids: CTSSLATTRETQYF. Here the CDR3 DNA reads TGTACCAGCAGCTTAGCTACTACCCGAGAGACCCAGTACTTC.

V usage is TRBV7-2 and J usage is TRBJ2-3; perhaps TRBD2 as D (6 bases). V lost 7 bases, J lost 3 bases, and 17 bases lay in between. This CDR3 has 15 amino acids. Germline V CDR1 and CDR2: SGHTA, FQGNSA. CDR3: CASNSGGVRTDTQYF. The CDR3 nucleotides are TGTGCCAGCAACAGCGGAGGGGTCCGGACAGATACGCAGTATTTT. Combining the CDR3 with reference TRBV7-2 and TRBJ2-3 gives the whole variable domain GAGVSQSPSNKVTEKGKDVELRCDPISGHTALYWYRQSLGQGLEFLIYFQGNSAPDKSGLPSDRFSAERTGGSVSTLTIQRTQQEDSAVYLCASNSGGVRTDTQYFGPGTRLTVL.